A single sample gave rise to the 9 T cell receptor beta chains below, sequenced in a study of T cell responses to AZD1222 COVID-19 vaccine. The table came from immunoSEQ multiplex PCR; TCRdb's copy has only in-frame clones and leaves some out. The sample carries about 120,000 clones, over 80% recorded once. The specimen was peripheral blood, collected on day 0 of AZD1222 vaccination. Receptor source: an adult in good health.

The V gene is TRBV5-1, the J gene TRBJ2-5, with TRBD1 identical over 7 bases. Germline V lookup: CDR1 SGHRS, CDR2 YFSETQ. J gave up 5 bases and V 4 bases, and 8 bases lay outside the gene matches. This CDR3 region has 14 residues. For the CDR3, the DNA is TGCGCCAGCAGCCGGGACAGTCAGTCCGAGACCCAGTACTTC. This gives the protein CASSRDSQSETQYF.

The chain carries TRBV2 and TRBJ2-7; D is unresolved. Trimming removed 1 base at V and 6 bases at J, with 4 bases between. The germline V gene has CDR1 SNHLY and CDR2 FYNNEI. The CDR3 consists of 11 residues. The CDR3 is CASSEVTEQYF. CDR3 nucleotide sequence: TGTGCCAGCAGTGAAGTAACCGAGCAGTACTTC.

V and J are TRBV5-1 and TRBJ2-3; TRBD2 matches at 10 bases. The germline V gene encodes CDR1 SGHRS and CDR2 YFSETQ. J was trimmed by 1 base and V by 5 bases; bases with no gene match: 4. The CDR3 runs to 15 residues. Here the CDR3 reads CASSYGTSGTDTQYF. CDR3 bases: TGCGCCAGCAGTTACGGGACTAGCGGCACAGATACGCAGTATTTT.

This CDR3 is CASSQDGRPQHF. The CDR3 region has the DNA TGCGCCAGCAGCCAAGATGGAAGGCCCCAGCATTTT. The chain has TRBV4-1 and TRBJ1-5; D unclear. The germline V and J ends were trimmed by 0 bases and 9 bases, with 6 bases remaining between them. Per the germline V gene, CDR1 is MGHRA and CDR2 is YSYEKL. This CDR3 spans 12 amino acids.

The table lists this clone with a count of one. The chain recombines TRBV7-6 with TRBJ2-7, with D unclear. CDR1 is SGHVS and CDR2 is FNYEAQ in the germline V gene. Between the trimmed V and J ends, which lost 1 base and 4 bases, there was a span of 8 bases. The CDR3 runs to 13 residues. CDR3 in DNA: TGTGCCAGCAGCTTAGGGGCCGAGTACGAGCAGTACTTC. Its protein is CASSLGAEYEQYF. Variable domain in full (rest from reference TRBV7-6 and TRBJ2-7): GAGVSQSPRYKVTKRGQDVALRCDPISGHVSLYWYRQALGQGPEFLTYFNYEAQQDKSGLPNDRFSAERPEGSISTLTIQRTEQRDSAMYRCASSLGAEYEQYFGPGTRLTVT.

V usage is TRBV6-5 and J usage is TRBJ1-1; D uncertain. CDR3 length: 13 amino acids. Trimming took off 6 bases at V and 4 bases at J, with 12 bases between the two ends. CDR1 MNHEY and CDR2 SVGAGI come from the germline V gene. In nucleotides, the CDR3 is TGTGCCAGCAGCCGACTGGGGAGCACTGAAGCTTTCTTT. The encoded protein is CASSRLGSTEAFF.

CDR3 in amino acids: CASSLGTSRHNEQFF. The CDR3 nucleotides read TGTGCCAGCAGCTTAGGGACTAGCAGACACAATGAGCAGTTCTTC. The chain links TRBV7-2 to TRBJ2-1, with 8 positions matching TRBD2. V lost 1 base and J lost 5; bases outside the gene matches: 4. Germline lookup yields CDR1 SGHTA and CDR2 FQGNSA. This CDR3 comprises 15 residues.

This chain links TRBV5-4 with TRBJ1-3; 8 nucleotides line up with TRBD1. Germline V gene lookup returns CDR1 SGHNT and CDR2 YYREEE (reference sequence). J lost 0 bases, V lost 10 bases, and 6 bases had no gene match. The CDR3 is 14 amino acids. In DNA, the CDR3 is TGTGCCGGCACAGGGGGAGGCTCTGGAAACACCATATATTTT. It specifies CAGTGGGSGNTIYF.

The rearrangement links TRBV2 to TRBJ2-7; no firm D call. Germline assignment: CDR1 SNHLY and CDR2 FYNNEI. V was shortened by 7 bases and J by 7 bases, with 14 bases between the two germline ends. The CDR3 sequence is 12 residues long. The CDR3: CASTGFLREQYF. CDR3 coding DNA: TGTGCCAGCACTGGTTTTCTACGAGAGCAGTACTTC.